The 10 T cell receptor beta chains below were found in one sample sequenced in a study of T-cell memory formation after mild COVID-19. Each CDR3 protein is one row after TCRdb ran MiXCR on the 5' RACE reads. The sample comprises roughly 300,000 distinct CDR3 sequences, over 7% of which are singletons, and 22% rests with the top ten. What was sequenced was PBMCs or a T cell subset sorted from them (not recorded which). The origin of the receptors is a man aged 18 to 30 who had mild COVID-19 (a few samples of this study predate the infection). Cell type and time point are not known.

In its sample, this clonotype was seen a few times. CDR3 residues: CASSPSRTGLNYGYTF. As DNA, the CDR3 is TGCGCCAGCAGCCCCAGCCGGACAGGGCTTAACTATGGCTACACCTTC. The rearrangement uses TRBV4-1 and TRBJ1-2, with TRBD1 matching over 8 bases. Germline V gene lookup returns CDR1 MGHRA and CDR2 YSYEKL. The CDR3 is 16 amino acids. V trimming: 4 bases; J trimming: 1 base; junction bases outside the gene matches: 8.

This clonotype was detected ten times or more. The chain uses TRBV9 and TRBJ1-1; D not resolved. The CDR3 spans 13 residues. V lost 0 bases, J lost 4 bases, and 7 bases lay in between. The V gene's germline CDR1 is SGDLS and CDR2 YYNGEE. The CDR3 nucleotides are TGTGCCAGCAGCGTAGGGGATCGCACTGAAGCTTTCTTT. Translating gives CASSVGDRTEAFF.

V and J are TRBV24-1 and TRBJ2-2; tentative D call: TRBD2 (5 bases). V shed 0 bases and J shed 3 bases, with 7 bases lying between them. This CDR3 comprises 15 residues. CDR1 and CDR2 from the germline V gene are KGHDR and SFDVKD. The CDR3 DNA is TGTGCCACCAGTGATTTGAGGCGGGACACCGGGGAGCTGTTTTTT. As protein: CATSDLRRDTGELFF.

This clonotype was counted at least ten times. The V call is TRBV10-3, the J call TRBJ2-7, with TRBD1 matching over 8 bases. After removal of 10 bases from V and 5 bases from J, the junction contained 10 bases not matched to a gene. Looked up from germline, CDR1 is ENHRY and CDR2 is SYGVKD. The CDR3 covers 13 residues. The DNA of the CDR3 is TGTGCCACTACCCTCCAGGGGGCCCACGAGCAGTACTTC. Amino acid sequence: CATTLQGAHEQYF.

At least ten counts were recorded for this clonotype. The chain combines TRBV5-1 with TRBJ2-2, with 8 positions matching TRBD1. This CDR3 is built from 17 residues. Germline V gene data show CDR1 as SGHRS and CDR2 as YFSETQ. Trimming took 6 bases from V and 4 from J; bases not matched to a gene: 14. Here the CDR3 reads CASTPFNGQGSTGELFF. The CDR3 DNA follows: TGCGCCAGCACCCCCTTCAACGGACAGGGAAGCACCGGGGAGCTGTTTTTT.

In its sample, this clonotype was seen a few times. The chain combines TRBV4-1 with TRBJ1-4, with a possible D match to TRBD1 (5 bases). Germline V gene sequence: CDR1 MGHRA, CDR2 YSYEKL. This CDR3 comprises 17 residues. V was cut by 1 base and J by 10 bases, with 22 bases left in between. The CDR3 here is CASSQGTGAWISGKLFF. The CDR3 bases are TGCGCCAGCAGCCAAGGGACCGGGGCTTGGATTAGTGGAAAACTGTTTTTT.

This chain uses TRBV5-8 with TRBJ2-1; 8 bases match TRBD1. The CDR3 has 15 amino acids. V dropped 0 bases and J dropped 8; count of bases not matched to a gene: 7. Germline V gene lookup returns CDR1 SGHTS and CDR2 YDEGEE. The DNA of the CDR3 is TGTGCCAGCAGCTTGGGGCTACAGGGGGGTGATGAGCAGTTCTTC. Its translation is CASSLGLQGGDEQFF.

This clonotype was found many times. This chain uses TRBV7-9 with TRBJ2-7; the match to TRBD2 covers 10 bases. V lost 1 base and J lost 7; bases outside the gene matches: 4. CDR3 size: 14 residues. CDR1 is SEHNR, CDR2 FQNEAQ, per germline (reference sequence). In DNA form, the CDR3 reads TGTGCCAGCAGCTTAGTTCCTAGCGGGGGTGAGCAGTACTTC. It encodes CASSLVPSGGEQYF.

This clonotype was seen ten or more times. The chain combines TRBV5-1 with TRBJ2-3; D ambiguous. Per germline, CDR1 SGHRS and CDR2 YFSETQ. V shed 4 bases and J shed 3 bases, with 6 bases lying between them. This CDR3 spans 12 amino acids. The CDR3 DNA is TGCGCCAGCAGCCTAGAAACAGATACGCAGTATTTT. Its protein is CASSLETDTQYF.

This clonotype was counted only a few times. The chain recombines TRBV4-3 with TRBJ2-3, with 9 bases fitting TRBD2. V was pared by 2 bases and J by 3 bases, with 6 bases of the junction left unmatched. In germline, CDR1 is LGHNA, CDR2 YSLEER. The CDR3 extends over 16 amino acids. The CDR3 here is CASSQKGLARTDTQYF. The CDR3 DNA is TGCGCCAGCAGCCAAAAAGGACTAGCGAGAACAGATACGCAGTATTTT.